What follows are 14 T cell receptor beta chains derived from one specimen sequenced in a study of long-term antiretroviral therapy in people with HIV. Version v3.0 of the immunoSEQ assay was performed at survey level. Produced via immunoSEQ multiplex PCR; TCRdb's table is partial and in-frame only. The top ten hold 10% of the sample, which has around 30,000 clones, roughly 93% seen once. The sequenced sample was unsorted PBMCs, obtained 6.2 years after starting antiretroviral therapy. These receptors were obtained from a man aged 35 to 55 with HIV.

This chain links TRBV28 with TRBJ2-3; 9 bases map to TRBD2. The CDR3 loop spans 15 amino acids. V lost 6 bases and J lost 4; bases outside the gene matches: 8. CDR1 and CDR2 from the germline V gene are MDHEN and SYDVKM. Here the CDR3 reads CASSLGGRAPDTQYF. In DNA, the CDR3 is TGTGCCAGCAGCCTGGGCGGGAGGGCGCCAGATACGCAGTATTTT.

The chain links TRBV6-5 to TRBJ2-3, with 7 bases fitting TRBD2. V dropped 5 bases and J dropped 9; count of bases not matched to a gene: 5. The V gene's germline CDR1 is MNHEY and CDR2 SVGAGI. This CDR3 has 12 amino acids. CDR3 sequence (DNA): TGTGCCAGCAGTGAAGCGGGGCCAACGCAGTATTTT. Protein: CASSEAGPTQYF.

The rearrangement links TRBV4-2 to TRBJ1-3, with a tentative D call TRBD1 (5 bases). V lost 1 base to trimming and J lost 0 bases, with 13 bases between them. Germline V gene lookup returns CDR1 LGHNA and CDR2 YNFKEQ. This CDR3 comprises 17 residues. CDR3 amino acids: CASSQGDSSPSGNTIYF. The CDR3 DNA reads TGTGCCAGCAGCCAAGGTGACAGTTCCCCCTCTGGAAACACCATATATTTT.

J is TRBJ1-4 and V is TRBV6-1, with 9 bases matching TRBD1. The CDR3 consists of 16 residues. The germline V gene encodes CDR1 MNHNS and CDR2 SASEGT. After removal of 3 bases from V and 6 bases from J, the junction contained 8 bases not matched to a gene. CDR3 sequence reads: CASSDWGGTGHEKLFF. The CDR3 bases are TGTGCCAGCAGTGACTGGGGGGGGACAGGGCATGAAAAACTGTTTTTT.

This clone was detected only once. The CDR3 DNA sequence: TGTGCCAGCAGCCTTGTTCACGGAGACACCGGGGAGCTGTTTTTT. This translates into CASSLVHGDTGELFF. V gene TRBV5-6 combines with J gene TRBJ2-2; the D is unclear. Germline V gives CDR1 SGHDT, CDR2 YYEEEE. The V end lost 4 bases, the J end lost 3 bases, and 13 bases lay between the germline ends. The CDR3 totals 15 residues.

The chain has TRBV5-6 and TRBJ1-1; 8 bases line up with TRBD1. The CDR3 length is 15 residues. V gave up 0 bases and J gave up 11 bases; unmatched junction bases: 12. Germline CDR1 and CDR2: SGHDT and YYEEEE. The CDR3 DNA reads TGTGCCAGCAGCTTGGCCTCGGCAGGGGGCTATTTGGCTTTCTTT. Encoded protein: CASSLASAGGYLAFF.

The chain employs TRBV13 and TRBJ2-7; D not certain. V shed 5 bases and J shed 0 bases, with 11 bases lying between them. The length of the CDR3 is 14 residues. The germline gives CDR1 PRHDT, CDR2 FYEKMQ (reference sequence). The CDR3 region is CASSPTRSSYEQYF. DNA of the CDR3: TGTGCCAGCAGCCCAACCAGGAGCTCCTACGAGCAGTACTTC.

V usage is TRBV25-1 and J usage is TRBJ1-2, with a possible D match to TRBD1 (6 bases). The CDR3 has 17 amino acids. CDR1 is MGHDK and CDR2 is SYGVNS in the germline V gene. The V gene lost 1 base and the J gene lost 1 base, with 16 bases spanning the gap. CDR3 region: CASSESTPGQLNYGYTF. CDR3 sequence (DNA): TGTGCCAGCAGTGAATCTACCCCGGGACAACTTAACTATGGCTACACCTTC.

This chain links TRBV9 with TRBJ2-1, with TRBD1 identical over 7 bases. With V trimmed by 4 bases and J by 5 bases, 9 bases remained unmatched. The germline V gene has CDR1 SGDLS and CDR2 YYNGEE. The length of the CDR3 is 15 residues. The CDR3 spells CASSSKGTEDNEQFF. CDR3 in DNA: TGTGCCAGCAGCTCCAAAGGGACAGAGGACAATGAGCAGTTCTTC. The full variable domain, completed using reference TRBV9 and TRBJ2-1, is DSGVTQTPKHLITATGQRVTLRCSPRSGDLSVYWYQQSLDQGLQFLIQYYNGEERAKGNILERFSAQQFPDLHSELNLSSLELGDSALYFCASSSKGTEDNEQFFGPGTRLTVL.

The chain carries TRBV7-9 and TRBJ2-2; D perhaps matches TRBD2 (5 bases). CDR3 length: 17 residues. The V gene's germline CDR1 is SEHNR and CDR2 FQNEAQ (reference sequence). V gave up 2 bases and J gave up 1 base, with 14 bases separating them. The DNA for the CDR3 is TGTGCCAGCAGCTTAATCCTGAACAGCGGGAACACCGGGGAGCTGTTTTTT. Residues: CASSLILNSGNTGELFF.

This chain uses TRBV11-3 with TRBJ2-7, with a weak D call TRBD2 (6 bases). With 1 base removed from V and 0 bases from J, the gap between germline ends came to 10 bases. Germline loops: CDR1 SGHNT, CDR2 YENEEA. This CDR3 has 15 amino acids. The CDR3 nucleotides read TGTGCCAGCAGCTTAGGTAGCGGTAGCTCCTACGAGCAGTACTTC. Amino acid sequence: CASSLGSGSSYEQYF.

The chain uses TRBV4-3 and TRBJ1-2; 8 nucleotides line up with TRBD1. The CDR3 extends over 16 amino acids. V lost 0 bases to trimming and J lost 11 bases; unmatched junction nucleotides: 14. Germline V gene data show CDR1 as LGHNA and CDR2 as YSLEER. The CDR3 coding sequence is TGCGCCAGCAGCCAAGACTCCCAGACAGGGGTTTTCCCTTACACCTTC. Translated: CASSQDSQTGVFPYTF.

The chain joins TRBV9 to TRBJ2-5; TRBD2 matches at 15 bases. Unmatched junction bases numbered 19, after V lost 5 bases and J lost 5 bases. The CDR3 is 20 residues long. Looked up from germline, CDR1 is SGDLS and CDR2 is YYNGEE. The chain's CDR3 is CASSHQGGLAGGEGWETQYF. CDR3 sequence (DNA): TGTGCCAGCAGTCACCAAGGTGGACTAGCGGGAGGGGAGGGATGGGAGACCCAGTACTTC.

CDR3 nucleotide sequence: TGTGCCAGCAGTCAAACGGACAGGATCGCTTTCTTT. Residues: CASSQTDRIAFF. The V gene is TRBV6-5, the J gene TRBJ1-1, with 7 bases lining up with TRBD1. The CDR3 loop spans 12 amino acids. Germline CDR1 reads MNHEY; CDR2 reads SVGAGI. J lost 11 bases, V lost 5 bases, and 8 bases had no gene match.